This T cell receptor beta chain emerged from a study of blood T cells in healthy people across ages. Study results and limitations: CMV infection status of these donors was not known.

In the case of this clonotype: The target antigen is unknown.

Donors ranged from 6 to 90 years old and were healthy Caucasians in Russia. Between the trimmed V and J ends, which lost 5 bases and 7 bases, there was a span of 11 bases. The CDR3 is 12 amino acids. CDR1 is LGHNT and CDR2 is FRNRAP in the germline V gene. With a J-beta primer mix and a sample-barcoded 5' primer, a second PCR ran about 7 to 12 cycles. Every cDNA molecule bore a tag from a template-switch adaptor containing 12 random nucleotides. MiXCR, run by TCRdb on the 5' RACE reads, gives a single entry per CDR3 protein. Altogether about a million distinct CDR3 sequences are present, just over 50% being singletons, with the ten largest covering over 20%.

This TCR was recovered from a woman between 55 and 75 years old in good health. Sequencing was performed on blood. This chain joins TRBV12-5 and TRBJ1-2, with D uncertain. The CDR3 nucleotides are TGTGCTAGTGGTACCCCCTCCACTGGCTACACCTTC. Translating it yields CASGTPSTGYTF. Using reference TRBV12-5 and TRBJ1-2 for the parts outside the CDR3, the full variable domain is DARVTQTPRHKVTEMGQEVTMRCQPILGHNTVFWYRQTMMQGLELLAYFRNRAPLDDSGMPKDRFSAEMPDATLATLKIQPSEPRDSAVYFCASGTPSTGYTFGSGTRLTVV.